This T cell receptor (beta chain) was sequenced in a study of blood T cell repertoires in COVID-19. As originally analysed: Reference gene primer amplification gave nucleated cell count estimates. The assay was immunoSEQ multiplex PCR, and TCRdb's table has in-frame clones only and misses some. The D gene and trimming were derived from the DNA, and the V and J assignments and clone size from that table. The repertoire consists of about 100,000 clones, with roughly 90% occurring once and the leading ten covering approximately 4.9%. Germline V gene data show CDR1 as MDHEN and CDR2 as SYDVKM. This CDR3 spans 12 amino acids.

V and J are TRBV28 and TRBJ2-7; 8 bases line up with TRBD2. This sequence was found in a man in his forties with active or convalescent COVID-19. What was sequenced was peripheral blood. The CDR3 DNA is TGTGGGAGCGGGAGTAAGTCGTACGAGCAGTACTTC. Protein: CGSGSKSYEQYF.